This entry describes one T cell receptor delta chain. The data derive from a study of gamma-delta chains in newborns, infants, children. At the level of the study: Polyclonal expansion of innate γδ T cells after birth follows microbial exposure.

TCRdb reanalyzed the reads using CATT. Here the sample spans 3,000 to 5,000 delta-chain clones, roughly two fifths being singletons. The sample in question was blood, obtained at week 6. The sequence derives from a child who was a newborn, infant or young child, either healthy, febrile or measles-vaccinated (not recorded which).

CDR3 sequence: CAFRKPAFLQGYADYTDKLIF. In DNA form, the CDR3 reads TGTGCCTTTCGGAAACCGGCCTTCCTACAGGGATACGCGGATTACACCGATAAACTCATCTTT. The chain carries TRDV3 and TRDJ1, with D perhaps TRDD2 (9 bases). V lost 2 bases and J lost 0, with 34 bases in between. This CDR3 contains 21 residues. CDR1 TVYSNPD and CDR2 GDNSRS come from the germline V gene (reference sequence).